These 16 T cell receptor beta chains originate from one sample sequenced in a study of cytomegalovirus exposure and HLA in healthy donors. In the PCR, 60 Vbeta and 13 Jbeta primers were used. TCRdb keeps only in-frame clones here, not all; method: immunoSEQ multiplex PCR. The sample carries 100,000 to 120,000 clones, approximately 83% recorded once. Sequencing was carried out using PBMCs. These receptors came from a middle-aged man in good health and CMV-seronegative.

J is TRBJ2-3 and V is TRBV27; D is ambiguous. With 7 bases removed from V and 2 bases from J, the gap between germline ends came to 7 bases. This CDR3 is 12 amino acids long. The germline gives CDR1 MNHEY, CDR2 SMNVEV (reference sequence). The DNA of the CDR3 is TGTGCCAGCAACGACAACACAGATACGCAGTATTTT. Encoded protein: CASNDNTDTQYF.

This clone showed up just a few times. CDR3 in amino acids: CASSPGGSYNEQFF. For the CDR3, the DNA is TGTGCCAGCAGCCCGGGGGGCTCCTACAATGAGCAGTTCTTC. This rearrangement joins TRBV5-5 to TRBJ2-1; 7 nucleotides match TRBD2. CDR1 and CDR2 from the germline V gene are SGHKS and YYEKEE (reference sequence). The CDR3 is made up of 14 amino acids. The ends lost 4 bases at V and 0 bases at J; junction bases unmatched: 1.

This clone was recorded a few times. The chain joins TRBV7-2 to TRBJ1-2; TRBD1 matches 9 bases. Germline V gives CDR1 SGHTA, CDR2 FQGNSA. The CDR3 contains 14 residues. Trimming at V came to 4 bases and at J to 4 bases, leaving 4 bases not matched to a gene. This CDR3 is CASSSGQGTYGYTF. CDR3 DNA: TGTGCCAGCAGCTCCGGACAGGGGACCTATGGCTACACCTTC. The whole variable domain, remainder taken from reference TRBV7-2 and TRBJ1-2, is GAGVSQSPSNKVTEKGKDVELRCDPISGHTALYWYRQSLGQGLEFLIYFQGNSAPDKSGLPSDRFSAERTGGSVSTLTIQRTQQEDSAVYLCASSSGQGTYGYTFGSGTRLTVV.

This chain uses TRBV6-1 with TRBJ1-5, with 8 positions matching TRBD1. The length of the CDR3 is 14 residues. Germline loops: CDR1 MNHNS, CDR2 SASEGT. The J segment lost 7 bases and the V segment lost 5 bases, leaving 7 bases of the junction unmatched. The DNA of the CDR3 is TGTGCCAGCAGTCTCGACAGGGGCGGACAGCCCCAGCATTTT. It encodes CASSLDRGGQPQHF.

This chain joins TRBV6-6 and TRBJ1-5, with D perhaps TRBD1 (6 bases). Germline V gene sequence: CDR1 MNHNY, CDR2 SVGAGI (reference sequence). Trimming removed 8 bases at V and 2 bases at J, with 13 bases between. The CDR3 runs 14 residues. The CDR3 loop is CASRDMDGNQPQHF. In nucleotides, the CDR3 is TGTGCCAGCCGGGACATGGATGGCAATCAGCCCCAGCATTTT.

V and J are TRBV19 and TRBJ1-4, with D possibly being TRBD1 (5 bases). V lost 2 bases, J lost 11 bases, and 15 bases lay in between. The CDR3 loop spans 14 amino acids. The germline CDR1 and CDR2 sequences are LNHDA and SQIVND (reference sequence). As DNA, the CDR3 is TGTGCCAGTAGTATAAAAGGGGCGGCGATGAAACTGTTTTTT. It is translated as CASSIKGAAMKLFF.

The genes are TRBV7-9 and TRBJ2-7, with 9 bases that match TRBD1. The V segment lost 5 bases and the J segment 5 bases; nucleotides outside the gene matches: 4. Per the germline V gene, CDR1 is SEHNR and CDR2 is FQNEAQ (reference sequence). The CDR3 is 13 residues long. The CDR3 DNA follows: TGTGCCAGCAGCGCAGACAGGGGGAACGAGCAGTACTTC. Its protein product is CASSADRGNEQYF.

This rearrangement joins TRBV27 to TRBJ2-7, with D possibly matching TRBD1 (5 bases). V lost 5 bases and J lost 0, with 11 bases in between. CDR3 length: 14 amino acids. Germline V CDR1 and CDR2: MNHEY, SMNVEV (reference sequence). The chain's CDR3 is CASSPTRVSYEQYF. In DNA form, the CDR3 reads TGTGCCAGCAGTCCCACCAGGGTCTCCTACGAGCAGTACTTC.

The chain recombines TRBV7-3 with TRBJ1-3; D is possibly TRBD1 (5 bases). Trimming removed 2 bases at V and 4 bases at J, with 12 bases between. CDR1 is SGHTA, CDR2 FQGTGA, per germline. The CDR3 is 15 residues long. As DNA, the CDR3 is TGTGCCAGCAGCTTAGCGGGGGGACTCGGAAACACCATATATTTT. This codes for CASSLAGGLGNTIYF.

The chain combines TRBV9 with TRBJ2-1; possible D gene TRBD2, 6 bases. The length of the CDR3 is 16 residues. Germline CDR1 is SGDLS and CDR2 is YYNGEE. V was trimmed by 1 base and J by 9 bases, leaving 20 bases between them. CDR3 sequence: CASSVSPASAAAEQFF. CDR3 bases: TGTGCCAGCAGCGTATCCCCCGCTAGCGCGGCGGCTGAGCAGTTCTTC.

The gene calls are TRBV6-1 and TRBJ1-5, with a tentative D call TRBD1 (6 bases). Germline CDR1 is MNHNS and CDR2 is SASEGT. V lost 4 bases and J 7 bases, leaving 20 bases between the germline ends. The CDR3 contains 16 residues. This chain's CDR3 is CASSAFAGDVRQPQHF. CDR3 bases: TGTGCCAGCAGTGCATTCGCAGGGGATGTGCGGCAGCCCCAGCATTTT.

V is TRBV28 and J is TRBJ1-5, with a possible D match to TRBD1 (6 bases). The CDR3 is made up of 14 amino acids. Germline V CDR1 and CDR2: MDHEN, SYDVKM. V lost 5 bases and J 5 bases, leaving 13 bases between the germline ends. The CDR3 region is CASSPWSGDQPQHF. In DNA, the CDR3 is TGTGCCAGCAGTCCTTGGTCAGGGGATCAGCCCCAGCATTTT. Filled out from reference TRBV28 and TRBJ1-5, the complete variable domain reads DVKVTQSSRYLVKRTGEKVFLECVQDMDHENMFWYRQDPGLGLRLIYFSYDVKMKEKGDIPEGYSVSREKKERFSLILESASTNQTSMYLCASSPWSGDQPQHFGDGTRLSIL.

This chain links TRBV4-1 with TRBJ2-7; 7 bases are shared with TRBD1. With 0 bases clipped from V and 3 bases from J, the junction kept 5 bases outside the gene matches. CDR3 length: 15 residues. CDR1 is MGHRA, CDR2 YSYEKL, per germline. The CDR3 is CASSQENRGIYEQYF. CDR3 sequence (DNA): TGCGCCAGCAGCCAAGAGAACAGGGGTATCTACGAGCAGTACTTC.

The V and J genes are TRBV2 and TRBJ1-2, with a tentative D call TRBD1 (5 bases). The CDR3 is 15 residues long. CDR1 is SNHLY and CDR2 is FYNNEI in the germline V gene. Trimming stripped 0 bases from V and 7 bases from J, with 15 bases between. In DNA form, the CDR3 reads TGTGCCAGCAGTGAAGCTCCGGACAAGCTAGGTGGCTACACCTTC. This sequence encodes CASSEAPDKLGGYTF.

The CDR3 protein is CASRQGAWTEAFF. The CDR3 DNA is TGTGCCAGTAGACAGGGGGCATGGACTGAAGCTTTCTTT. The chain couples TRBV19 to TRBJ1-1; 9 bases align to TRBD1. CDR1 and CDR2 (germline): LNHDA, SQIVND (reference sequence). This CDR3 is built from 13 residues. Losses at the gene ends were 6 bases for V and 5 bases for J; bases not matched to a gene: 4.

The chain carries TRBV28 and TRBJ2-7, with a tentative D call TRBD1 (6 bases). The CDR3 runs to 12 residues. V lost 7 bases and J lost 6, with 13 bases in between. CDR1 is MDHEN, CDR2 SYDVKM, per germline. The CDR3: CASTILGGEQYF. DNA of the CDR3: TGTGCCAGCACAATTCTAGGGGGCGAGCAGTACTTC. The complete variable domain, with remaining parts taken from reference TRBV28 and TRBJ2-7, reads DVKVTQSSRYLVKRTGEKVFLECVQDMDHENMFWYRQDPGLGLRLIYFSYDVKMKEKGDIPEGYSVSREKKERFSLILESASTNQTSMYLCASTILGGEQYFGPGTRLTVT.